Sequencing of this T cell receptor beta chain was carried out in a study of beta chain features in type 1 diabetes. Whole-study results and caveats: In the patient group, naive, central memory and Treg TCRB repertoires seemed more alike than in the healthy donor group.

A single heparinised blood sample, averaging approximately 0.12 L, was obtained per donor. Sorted populations were all over 95% pure. Expressed TCRB transcripts were sequenced because the entire RNA isolate underwent reverse transcription. The assay was immunoSEQ multiplex PCR, and TCRdb's table has in-frame clones only and misses some. The sample has some 400,000 clones; over 13% are singletons. This CDR3 comprises 17 residues. V shed 1 base, J shed 5 bases, and the junction held 7 bases outside the gene matches. The germline V gene has CDR1 LNHDA and CDR2 SQIVND (reference sequence). This clone was detected only a few times. The antigen is not known.

This TCR was sampled from a woman aged 18-29 years in good health. The gene calls are TRBV19 and TRBJ2-1; 11 positions agree with TRBD2. The sequenced material came from naive CD4+ T cells from blood. The CDR3 bases are TGTGCCAGTAGTATAGGTTCCGGACTAGCGGGTAACAATGAGCAGTTCTTC. This sequence encodes CASSIGSGLAGNNEQFF. The full variable domain, its missing parts supplied by reference TRBV19 and TRBJ2-1, is DGGITQSPKYLFRKEGQNVTLSCEQNLNHDAMYWYRQDPGQGLRLIYYSQIVNDFQKGDIAEGYSVSREKKESFPLTVTSAQKNPTAFYLCASSIGSGLAGNNEQFFGPGTRLTVL.